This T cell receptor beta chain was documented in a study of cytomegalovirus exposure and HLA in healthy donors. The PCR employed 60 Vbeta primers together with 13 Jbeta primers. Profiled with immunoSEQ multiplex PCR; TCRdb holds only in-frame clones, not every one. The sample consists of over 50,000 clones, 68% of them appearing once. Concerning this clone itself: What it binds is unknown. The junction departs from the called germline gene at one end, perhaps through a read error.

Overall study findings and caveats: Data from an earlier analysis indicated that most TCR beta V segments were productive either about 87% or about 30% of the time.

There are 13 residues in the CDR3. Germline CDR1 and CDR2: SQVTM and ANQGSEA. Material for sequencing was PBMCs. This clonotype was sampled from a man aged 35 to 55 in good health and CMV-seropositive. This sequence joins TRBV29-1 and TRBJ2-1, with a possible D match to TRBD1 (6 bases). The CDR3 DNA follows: TGCAGCGTCTTTCCGAATACAGGGTTTCAGGGAATCTTC. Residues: CSVFPNTGFQGIF.